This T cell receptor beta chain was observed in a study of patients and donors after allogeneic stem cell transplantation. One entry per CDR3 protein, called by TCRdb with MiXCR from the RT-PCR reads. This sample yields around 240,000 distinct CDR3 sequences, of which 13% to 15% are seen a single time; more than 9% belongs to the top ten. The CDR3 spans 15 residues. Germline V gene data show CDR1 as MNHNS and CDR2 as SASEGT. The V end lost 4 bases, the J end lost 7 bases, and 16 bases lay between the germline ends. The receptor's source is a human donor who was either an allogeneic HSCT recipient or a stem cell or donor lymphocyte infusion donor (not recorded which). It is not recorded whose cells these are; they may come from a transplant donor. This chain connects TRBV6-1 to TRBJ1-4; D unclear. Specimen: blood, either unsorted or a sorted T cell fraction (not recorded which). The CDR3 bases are TGTGCCAGCAGTGCCCGTCGCCAAGGTCCTGAAAAACTGTTTTTT. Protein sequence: CASSARRQGPEKLFF.